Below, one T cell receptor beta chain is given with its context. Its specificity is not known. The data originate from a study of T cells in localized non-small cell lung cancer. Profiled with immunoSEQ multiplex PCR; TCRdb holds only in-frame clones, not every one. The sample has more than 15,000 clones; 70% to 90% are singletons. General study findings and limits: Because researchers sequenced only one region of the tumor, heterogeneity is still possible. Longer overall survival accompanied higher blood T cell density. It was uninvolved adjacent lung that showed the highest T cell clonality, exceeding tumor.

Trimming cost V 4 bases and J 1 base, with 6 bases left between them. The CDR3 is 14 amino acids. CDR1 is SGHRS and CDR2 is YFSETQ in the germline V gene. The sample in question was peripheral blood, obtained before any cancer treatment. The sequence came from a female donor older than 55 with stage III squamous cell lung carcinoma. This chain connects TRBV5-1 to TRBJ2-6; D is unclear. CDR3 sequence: CASSAVSGANVLTF. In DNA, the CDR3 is TGCGCCAGCAGCGCCGTTTCTGGGGCCAACGTCCTGACTTTC.